This TCR beta chain was profiled in a study of blood T cell repertoires in COVID-19. Original analysis: Nucleated cell counts were estimated from reference gene primer amplification. Libraries were prepared by immunoSEQ multiplex PCR; TCRdb keeps only in-frame clonotypes and omits some of them. D and trimming were read from the DNA, whereas the V and J calls and clone size are those reported in that table. Among some 43,000 clones, about four fifths were seen once, and the ten largest hold around a quarter. The CDR3 totals 15 residues. CDR1 is MNHNS, CDR2 SASEGT, per germline. V gave up 6 bases and J gave up 5 bases; unmatched junction bases: 7.

The chain recombines TRBV6-1 with TRBJ2-3; TRBD1 aligns across 11 bases. The sample was peripheral blood. The receptor was isolated from a woman aged 60-75 years with acute or convalescent COVID-19. CDR3 sequence reads: CASRAPGQGGDTQYF. In DNA form, the CDR3 reads TGTGCCAGCAGAGCCCCGGGACAGGGGGGAGATACGCAGTATTTT.